The next 28 T cell receptor beta chains were all read from a single sample in a study of vaccination and CD4 T cells after COVID-19 (dated by TCRdb to between 2021 and 2024). These TCRs are of unknown antigen specificity. The sample's treatment or condition label, in plain terms: roughly ten-day PBMC culture with coronavirus spike peptide pools or control peptides (ViraFEST assay). The library was prepared using PCR. Sequencing instrument: Illumina iSeq 100. At the Johns Hopkins FTIC core, DNA from the cultured CD4+ T cells underwent TCR sequencing with the Oncomine TCR Beta short-read assay. TCRdb itself trimmed the public reads at Q25 with fastp, ran MiXCR and retained productive beta chains. Each CDR3 protein appears once, grouped with its most common genes and DNA. The table for this sample lists about 20,000 distinct CDR3 sequences; 60% of them were counted only once. Of the sample, just under 9% falls within the top ten clones.

The sequencing here drew on CD4+ T cells from blood, cultured in vitro, taken after SARS-CoV-2 vaccination. Receptors originate from a human donor who had recovered from COVID-19.

There are a few counts of this clonotype. The rearrangement joins TRBV20-1 to TRBJ2-3; 8 bases match TRBD2. Trimming at V came to 5 bases and at J to 0 bases, leaving 13 bases not matched to a gene. CDR3 length: 17 residues. The germline CDR1 and CDR2 sequences are DFQATT and SNEGSKA (reference sequence). The CDR3 is CSASRSSGGLSTDTQYF. The CDR3 bases are TGCAGTGCTTCCCGCAGCAGCGGGGGCCTCAGCACAGATACGCAGTATTTT.

The chain combines TRBV24-1 with TRBJ2-1; 9 nucleotides align to TRBD2. The V segment lost 6 bases and the J segment 7 bases; nucleotides outside the gene matches: 6. The CDR3 spans 14 residues. CDR1 and CDR2 (germline): KGHDR, SFDVKD. The CDR3 bases are TGTGCCACCAGTCACGGCGGGAGGGCGAATGAGCAGTTCTTC. Translating it yields CATSHGGRANEQFF.

V usage is TRBV2 and J usage is TRBJ1-1, with D perhaps TRBD1 (5 bases). This CDR3 comprises 14 residues. The germline CDR1 and CDR2 sequences are SNHLY and FYNNEI. V lost 8 bases and J lost 6, with 19 bases in between. CDR3 sequence reads: CASQGGGQEAEAFF. The CDR3 region has the DNA TGTGCCAGCCAGGGCGGGGGTCAAGAGGCTGAAGCTTTCTTT.

The chain recombines TRBV5-1 with TRBJ1-5, with 7 bases fitting TRBD1. CDR3 size: 15 residues. The junction had 7 bases not matched to a gene; V was cut back by 1 base and J by 6 bases. The germline CDR1 and CDR2 sequences are SGHRS and YFSETQ. The CDR3 nucleotides are TGCGCCAGCAGCTTGACAGGGGCCTACGGTCAGCCCCAGCATTTT. Encoded protein: CASSLTGAYGQPQHF.

The chain is built from TRBV28 and TRBJ2-7, with 11 bases matching TRBD2. Trimming took 8 bases from V and 2 from J; bases not matched to a gene: 2. CDR3 length: 13 amino acids. Germline CDR1 reads MDHEN; CDR2 reads SYDVKM. The CDR3 DNA is TGTGCCAGCCGACTAGCGGGGACCTACGAGCAGTACTTC. This translates into CASRLAGTYEQYF.

The chain combines TRBV20-1 with TRBJ1-6; no reliable D call. V dropped 1 base and J dropped 4 bases, with 17 bases sitting between them. The CDR3 runs to 17 residues. CDR1 DFQATT and CDR2 SNEGSKA come from the germline V gene (reference sequence). The chain's CDR3 is CSARGGSLRGYNSPLHF. The CDR3, as DNA: TGCAGTGCTAGAGGCGGCAGCCTTCGTGGATATAATTCACCCCTCCACTTT.

This clonotype was seen more than once but under ten times. CDR3 DNA: TGTGCCAGCAGCTCTACCCGTGGAGAGACCCAGTACTTC. It translates to CASSSTRGETQYF. The chain links TRBV7-6 to TRBJ2-5, with no clear D. Looked up from germline, CDR1 is SGHVS and CDR2 is FNYEAQ. The CDR3 covers 13 residues. The V end was cut by 4 bases, the J end by 4 bases, with 10 bases between.

This sequence joins TRBV7-9 and TRBJ2-5; D perhaps matches TRBD2 (5 bases). V was cut by 4 bases and J by 1 base, with 10 bases left in between. Germline V gene data show CDR1 as SEHNR and CDR2 as FQNEAQ (reference sequence). This CDR3 comprises 14 residues. CDR3 DNA sequence: TGTGCCAGCAGCTCCCGACGGGGCCAAGAGACCCAGTACTTC. This sequence encodes CASSSRRGQETQYF. The full variable domain, with the rest looked up from reference TRBV7-9 and TRBJ2-5, is DTGVSQNPRHKITKRGQNVTFRCDPISEHNRLYWYRQTLGQGPEFLTYFQNEAQLEKSRLLSDRFSAERPKGSFSTLEIQRTEQGDSAMYLCASSSRRGQETQYFGPGTRLLVL.

V is TRBV5-4 and J is TRBJ1-1, with 11 bases aligning to TRBD1. CDR1 is SGHNT, CDR2 YYREEE, per germline (reference sequence). The CDR3 contains 17 residues. Unmatched junction bases numbered 14, after V lost 4 bases and J lost 6 bases. The CDR3 here is CASSHRGTGGIVAEAFF. CDR3 DNA sequence: TGTGCCAGCAGCCACCGAGGGACAGGGGGAATAGTGGCTGAAGCTTTCTTT.

The chain employs TRBV29-1 and TRBJ1-2, with 9 nucleotides matching TRBD1. Germline V gene sequence: CDR1 SQVTM, CDR2 ANQGSEA. J gave up 6 bases and V 1 base, and 6 bases lay outside the gene matches. The CDR3 is made up of 14 amino acids. The CDR3, as DNA: TGCAGCGTTGAAGTTACCGGGACAGGGAATGGCTACACCTTC. Translated, it gives CSVEVTGTGNGYTF.

J is TRBJ2-1 and V is TRBV7-2, with 11 positions matching TRBD2. CDR1 is SGHTA and CDR2 is FQGNSA in the germline V gene. J was trimmed by 0 bases and V by 5 bases; bases with no gene match: 9. This CDR3 has 18 residues. The CDR3 protein is CASSQLAGGKFSYNEQFF. CDR3 nucleotide sequence: TGTGCCAGCAGCCAGCTAGCGGGAGGTAAGTTCTCCTACAATGAGCAGTTCTTC.

This chain links TRBV28 with TRBJ1-5; the match to TRBD1 covers 10 bases. Trimming at V came to 5 bases and at J to 0 bases, leaving 13 bases not matched to a gene. CDR1 is MDHEN and CDR2 is SYDVKM in the germline V gene. The CDR3 extends over 19 amino acids. The CDR3 reads CASSRSPDRGWGSNQPQHF. CDR3 coding DNA: TGTGCCAGCAGTCGATCCCCGGACAGGGGGTGGGGTAGCAATCAGCCCCAGCATTTT.

This clonotype was counted a single time. The chain combines TRBV19 with TRBJ2-3; a possible D gene is TRBD1 (5 bases). Germline CDR1 and CDR2: LNHDA and SQIVND (reference sequence). CDR3 length: 15 amino acids. V lost 3 bases to trimming and J lost 3 bases, with 13 bases between them. The DNA for the CDR3 is TGTGCCAGTAGTATCAGGGCCGGAAAAACAGATACGCAGTATTTT. Protein product: CASSIRAGKTDTQYF.

The V call is TRBV11-3, the J call TRBJ2-5, with unresolved D. CDR3 length: 14 residues. The V end lost 0 bases, the J end lost 5 bases, and 10 bases lay between the germline ends. Germline V gene data show CDR1 as SGHNT and CDR2 as YENEEA. The CDR3 bases are TGTGCCAGCAGCTTAGAATCAGAGTCGGAGACCCAGTACTTC. It translates to CASSLESESETQYF.

This clonotype has more than one count but fewer than ten. The CDR3 loop reads CASSLDTAGAFF. DNA of the CDR3: TGTGCCAGCAGCTTAGATACCGCAGGGGCTTTCTTT. The genes are TRBV11-3 and TRBJ1-1; the D gene is possibly TRBD1 (5 bases). The ends were cut back, 0 bases at V and 11 bases at J, with 10 bases in the middle. The CDR3 length is 12 residues. CDR1 is SGHNT and CDR2 is YENEEA in the germline V gene.

A note on this clonotype: One junction end does not reproduce the germline sequence, and a read error may be involved. V and J are TRBV11-3 and TRBJ2-2; 7 nucleotides match TRBD2. The CDR3 length is 13 residues. Germline V gene lookup returns CDR1 SGHNT and CDR2 YENEEA. CDR3 DNA sequence: TGTGCCAGCAGCTCCCAAGTGAGCGGGGAGCTATTTTTT. Encoded protein: CASSSQVSGELFF.

The chain uses TRBV28 and TRBJ2-5; D not resolved. With 1 base removed from V and 4 bases from J, the gap between germline ends came to 4 bases. CDR3 length equals 12 residues. Germline V lookup: CDR1 MDHEN, CDR2 SYDVKM. CDR3 loop: CASSLYRETQYF. Here the CDR3 DNA reads TGTGCCAGCAGTTTATACCGAGAGACCCAGTACTTC. Supplemented by reference TRBV28 and TRBJ2-5, the full variable domain reads DVKVTQSSRYLVKRTGEKVFLECVQDMDHENMFWYRQDPGLGLRLIYFSYDVKMKEKGDIPEGYSVSREKKERFSLILESASTNQTSMYLCASSLYRETQYFGPGTRLLVL.

The rearrangement joins TRBV5-4 to TRBJ1-6; D is undetermined. CDR1 and CDR2 from the germline V gene are SGHNT and YYREEE (reference sequence). Trimming stripped 3 bases from V and 8 bases from J, with 6 bases between. CDR3 length: 12 residues. The DNA for the CDR3 is TGTGCCAGCAGCTCGACCCATTCACCCCTCCACTTT. As protein: CASSSTHSPLHF.

The chain has TRBV12-3 or TRBV12-4 and TRBJ2-7; D ambiguous. The length of the CDR3 is 13 residues. Trimming removed 3 bases at V and 0 bases at J, with 6 bases between. In DNA form, the CDR3 reads TGTGCCAGCAGTTTGGCAGCCTCCTACGAGCAGTACTTC. Its translation: CASSLAASYEQYF.

The V call is TRBV29-1, the J call TRBJ1-1; TRBD1 matches 8 bases. V lost 4 bases to trimming and J lost 3 bases; unmatched junction nucleotides: 10. Germline CDR1 is SQVTM and CDR2 is ANQGSEA. This CDR3 comprises 15 residues. Here the CDR3 reads CSVAQGAVGDTEAFF. The DNA of the CDR3 is TGCAGCGTTGCCCAGGGGGCGGTTGGGGACACTGAAGCTTTCTTT.

The chain is built from TRBV6-2 or TRBV6-3 and TRBJ2-7, with a weak D call TRBD2 (7 bases). Trimming took off 5 bases at V and 4 bases at J, with 21 bases between the two ends. Germline V CDR1 and CDR2: MNHEY, SVGEGT. This CDR3 region has 16 residues. CDR3 bases: TGTGCCAGCAGTGGGGGCCGTGGGAGGGCAGGATACGAGCAGTACTTC. Translated: CASSGGRGRAGYEQYF.

This clonotype was observed once. The genes are TRBV6-1 and TRBJ2-1, with 7 bases identical to TRBD1. CDR1 is MNHNS and CDR2 is SASEGT in the germline V gene. Trimming removed 5 bases from V and 3 bases from J; junction bases left unmatched: 10. The CDR3 spans 16 residues. The CDR3 protein is CASSNPRGQDYNEQFF. CDR3 bases: TGTGCCAGCAGTAATCCTCGAGGACAGGACTACAATGAGCAGTTCTTC.

By share, this clonotype ranks as medium-sized. The chain is built from TRBV28 and TRBJ1-5, with D unresolved. This CDR3 spans 15 amino acids. The germline V gene encodes CDR1 MDHEN and CDR2 SYDVKM. The V end lost 0 bases, the J end lost 3 bases, and 9 bases lay between the germline ends. The CDR3 loop is CASSLWKTNNQPQHF. In nucleotides, the CDR3 is TGTGCCAGCAGTTTATGGAAGACAAACAATCAGCCCCAGCATTTT.

The CDR3 region has the DNA TGCGCCAGCAGACAGGGGACTGAAGCTTTCTTT. Translated: CASRQGTEAFF. V and J are TRBV5-1 and TRBJ1-1; TRBD1 aligns across 7 bases. With V trimmed by 5 bases and J by 5 bases, 0 bases remained unmatched. There are 11 residues in the CDR3. CDR1 and CDR2 from the germline V gene are SGHRS and YFSETQ.

In its sample, this clonotype was seen a few times. This chain's CDR3 is CAISGQSWNTGELFF. The CDR3 DNA sequence: TGTGCCATCAGTGGGCAATCATGGAACACCGGGGAGCTGTTTTTT. The chain uses TRBV10-3 and TRBJ2-2, with D unresolved. The V gene's germline CDR1 is ENHRY and CDR2 SYGVKD. V was trimmed by 4 bases and J by 1 base, leaving 10 bases between them. This CDR3 is 15 amino acids long.

V is TRBV20-1 and J is TRBJ2-6; TRBD1 is a possible D gene (6 bases). CDR3 length: 17 amino acids. Deletions cut 1 base from V and 0 bases from J, with 13 bases between. CDR1 is DFQATT and CDR2 is SNEGSKA in the germline V gene (reference sequence). The CDR3 bases are TGCAGTGCTAGAGTGTCAGGGGTCAGCTCTGGGGCCAACGTCCTGACTTTC. Translating it yields CSARVSGVSSGANVLTF.

The chain combines TRBV30 with TRBJ2-7, with D maybe TRBD2 (6 bases). The germline V gene encodes CDR1 GTSNPN and CDR2 SVGIG (reference sequence). V was pared by 2 bases and J by 6 bases, with 17 bases between. The CDR3 loop spans 14 amino acids. CDR3: CAWSQRGGAFEQYF. CDR3 coding DNA: TGTGCCTGGAGTCAGCGAGGCGGGGCCTTCGAGCAGTACTTC.

This clonotype has a single count. V gene TRBV19 combines with J gene TRBJ1-5; D is unclear. Trimming stripped 7 bases from V and 11 bases from J, with 12 bases between. The length of the CDR3 is 11 residues. Looked up from germline, CDR1 is LNHDA and CDR2 is SQIVND (reference sequence). For the CDR3, the DNA is TGTGCCAGTATCCATTCGGGGTCCCAGCATTTT. This sequence encodes CASIHSGSQHF.